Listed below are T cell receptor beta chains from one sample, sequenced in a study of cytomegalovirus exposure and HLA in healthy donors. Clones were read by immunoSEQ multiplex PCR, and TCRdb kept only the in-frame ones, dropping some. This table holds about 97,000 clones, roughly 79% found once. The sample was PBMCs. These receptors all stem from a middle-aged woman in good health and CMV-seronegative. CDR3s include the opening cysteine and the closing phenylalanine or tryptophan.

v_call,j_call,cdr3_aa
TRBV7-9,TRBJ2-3,CASSFRGTDTQYF
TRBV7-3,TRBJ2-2,CASSGGVIDTGELFF
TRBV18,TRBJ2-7,CASSPRTGGASHEQYF
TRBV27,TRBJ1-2,CASSPTPTGGYGYTF
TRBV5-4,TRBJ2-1,CASERLLSNEQFF
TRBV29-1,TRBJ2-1,CSVVQTANEQFF
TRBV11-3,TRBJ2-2,CASSPRRAGELFF
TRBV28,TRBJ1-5,CASSFVGEYSNQPQHF
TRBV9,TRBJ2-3,CASSAPAGSSTDTQYF
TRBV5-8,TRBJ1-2,CASSSEQGTRGYTF
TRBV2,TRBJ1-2,CASRQDRDYGYTF
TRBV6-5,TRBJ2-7,CASRIDRGTAWEQYF